This T cell receptor beta chain was recorded in a study of post-analysis software for immune sequencing data. Whole-study context: Patients with relapsing-remitting, secondary progressive and progressive-relapsing multiple sclerosis courses were all represented. Whole-study findings and limits: Compared with controls, patients showed significantly lower normalized Chao1 diversity. Pronounced co-clustering by F measure was evident among identically batched samples. Five TRBV segments (TRBV5-6, TRBV5-1 and TRBV20-1 among them) occurred more frequently in patients than in controls.

Of note for this clonotype: Its specificity is unknown.

TCR beta cDNA libraries had unique molecular identifiers. TCRdb used MiXCR to reprocess the PCR reads, holding one entry per CDR3 protein. The sample lists some 690,000 distinct CDR3 sequences, 30% occurring once. Trimming cost V 4 bases and J 6 bases; bases outside gene matches: 10. This CDR3 has 14 amino acids. CDR1 and CDR2 from the germline V gene are SGHDT and YYEEEE. This receptor was identified in a girl aged 5-17 years with multiple sclerosis. The chain combines TRBV5-6 with TRBJ2-7, with 7 bases fitting TRBD1. Input material: blood. Here the CDR3 reads CASSGRDSSFEQYF. The CDR3 DNA is TGTGCCAGCAGCGGTCGGGACAGCTCTTTCGAGCAGTACTTC. Drawing the rest from reference TRBV5-6 and TRBJ2-7, the complete variable domain is DAGVTQSPTHLIKTRGQQVTLRCSPKSGHDTVSWYQQALGQGPQFIFQYYEEEERQRGNFPDRFSGHQFPNYSSELNVNALLLGDSALYLCASSGRDSSFEQYFGPGTRLTVT.